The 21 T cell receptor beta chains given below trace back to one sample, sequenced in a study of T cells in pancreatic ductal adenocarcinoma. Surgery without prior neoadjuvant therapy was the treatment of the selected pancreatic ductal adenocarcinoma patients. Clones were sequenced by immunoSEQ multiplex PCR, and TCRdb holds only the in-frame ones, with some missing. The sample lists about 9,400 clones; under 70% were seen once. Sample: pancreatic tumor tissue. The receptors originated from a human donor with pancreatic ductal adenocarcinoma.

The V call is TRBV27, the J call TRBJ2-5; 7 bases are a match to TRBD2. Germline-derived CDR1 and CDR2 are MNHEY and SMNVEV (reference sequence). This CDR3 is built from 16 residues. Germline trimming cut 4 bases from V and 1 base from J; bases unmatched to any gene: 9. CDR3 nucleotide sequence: TGTGCCAGCAGTTCGCCGCTAGAGCGGGGCCAAGAGACCCAGTACTTC. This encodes CASSSPLERGQETQYF.

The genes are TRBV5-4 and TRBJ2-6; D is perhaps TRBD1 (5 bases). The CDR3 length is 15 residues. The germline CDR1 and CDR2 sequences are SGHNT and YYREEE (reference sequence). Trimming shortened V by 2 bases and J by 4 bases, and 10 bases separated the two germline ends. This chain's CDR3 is CASSFRGAGANVLTF. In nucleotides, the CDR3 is TGTGCCAGCAGCTTTAGGGGTGCAGGGGCCAACGTCCTGACTTTC.

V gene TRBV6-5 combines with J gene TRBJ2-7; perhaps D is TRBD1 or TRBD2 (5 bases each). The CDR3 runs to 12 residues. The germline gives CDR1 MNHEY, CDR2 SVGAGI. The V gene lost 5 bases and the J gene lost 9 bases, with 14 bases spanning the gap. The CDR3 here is CASSDTGTRQYF. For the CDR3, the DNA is TGTGCCAGCAGTGACACCGGGACGCGGCAGTACTTC.

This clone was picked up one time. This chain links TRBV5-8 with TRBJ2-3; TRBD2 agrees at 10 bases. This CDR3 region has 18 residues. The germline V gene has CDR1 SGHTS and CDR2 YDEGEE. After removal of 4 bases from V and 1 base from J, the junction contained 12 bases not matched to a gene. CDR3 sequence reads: CASSQVRALAGGTDTQYF. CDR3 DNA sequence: TGTGCCAGCAGCCAAGTTCGGGCGCTAGCGGGGGGCACAGATACGCAGTATTTT.

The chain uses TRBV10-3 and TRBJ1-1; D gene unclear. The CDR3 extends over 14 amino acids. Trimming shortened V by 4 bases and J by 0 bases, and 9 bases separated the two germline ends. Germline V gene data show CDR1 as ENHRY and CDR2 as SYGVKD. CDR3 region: CAISAASMNTEAFF. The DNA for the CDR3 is TGTGCCATCAGTGCCGCTAGTATGAACACTGAAGCTTTCTTT.

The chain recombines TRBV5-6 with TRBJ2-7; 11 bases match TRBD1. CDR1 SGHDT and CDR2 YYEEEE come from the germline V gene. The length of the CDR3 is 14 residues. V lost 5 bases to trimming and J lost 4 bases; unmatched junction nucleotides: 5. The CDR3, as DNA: TGTGCCAGCAGACGGACAGGGGGCCAGTACGAGCAGTACTTC. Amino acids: CASRRTGGQYEQYF.

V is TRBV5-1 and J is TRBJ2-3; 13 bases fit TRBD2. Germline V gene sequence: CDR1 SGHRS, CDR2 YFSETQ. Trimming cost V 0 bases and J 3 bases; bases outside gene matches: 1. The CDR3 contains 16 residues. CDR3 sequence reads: CASSLGLAGGTDTQYF. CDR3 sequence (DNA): TGCGCCAGCAGCTTGGGACTAGCGGGAGGTACAGATACGCAGTATTTT.

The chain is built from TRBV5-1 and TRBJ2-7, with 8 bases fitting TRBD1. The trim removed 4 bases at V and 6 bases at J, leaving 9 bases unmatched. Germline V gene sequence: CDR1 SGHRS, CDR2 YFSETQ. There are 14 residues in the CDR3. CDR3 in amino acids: CASSLWTGPTEQYF. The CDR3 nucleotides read TGCGCCAGCAGCCTCTGGACAGGGCCGACCGAGCAGTACTTC.

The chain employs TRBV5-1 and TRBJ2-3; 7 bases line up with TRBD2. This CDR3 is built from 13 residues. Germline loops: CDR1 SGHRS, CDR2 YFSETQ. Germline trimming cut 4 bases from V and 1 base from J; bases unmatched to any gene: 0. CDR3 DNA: TGCGCCAGCAGCAGCGGGGGCACAGATACGCAGTATTTT. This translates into CASSSGGTDTQYF.

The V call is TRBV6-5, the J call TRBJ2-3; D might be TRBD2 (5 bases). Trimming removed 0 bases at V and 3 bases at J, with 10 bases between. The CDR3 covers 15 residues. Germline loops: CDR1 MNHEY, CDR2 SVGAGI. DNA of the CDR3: TGTGCCAGCAGTTACTCAAACGGGGAAACAGATACGCAGTATTTT. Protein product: CASSYSNGETDTQYF.

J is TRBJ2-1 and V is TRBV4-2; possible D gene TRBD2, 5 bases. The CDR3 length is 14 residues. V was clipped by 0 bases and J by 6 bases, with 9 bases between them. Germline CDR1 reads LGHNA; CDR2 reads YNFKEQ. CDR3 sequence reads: CASSQETRTNEQFF. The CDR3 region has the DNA TGTGCCAGCAGCCAAGAAACTAGAACCAATGAGCAGTTCTTC.

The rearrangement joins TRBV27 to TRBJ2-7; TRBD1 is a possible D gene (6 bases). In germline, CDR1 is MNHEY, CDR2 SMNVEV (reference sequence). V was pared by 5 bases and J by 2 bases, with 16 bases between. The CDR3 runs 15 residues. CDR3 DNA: TGTGCCAGCAGTATCCAACCGACAGGTACCTACGAGCAGTACTTC. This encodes CASSIQPTGTYEQYF.

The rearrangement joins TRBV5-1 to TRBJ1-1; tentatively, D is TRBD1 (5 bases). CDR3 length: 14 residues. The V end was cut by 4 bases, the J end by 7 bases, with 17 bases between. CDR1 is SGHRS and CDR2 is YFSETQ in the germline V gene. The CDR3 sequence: CASSPRPGSNEAFF. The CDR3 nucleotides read TGCGCCAGCAGCCCCCGTCCAGGGAGCAATGAAGCTTTCTTT. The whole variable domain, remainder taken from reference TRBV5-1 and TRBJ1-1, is KAGVTQTPRYLIKTRGQQVTLSCSPISGHRSVSWYQQTPGQGLQFLFEYFSETQRNKGNFPGRFSGRQFSNSRSEMNVSTLELGDSALYLCASSPRPGSNEAFFGQGTRLTVV.

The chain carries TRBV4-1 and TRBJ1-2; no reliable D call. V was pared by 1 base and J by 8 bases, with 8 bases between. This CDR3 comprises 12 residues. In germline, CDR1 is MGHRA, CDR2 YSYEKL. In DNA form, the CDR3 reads TGCGCCAGCAGCCAAGGAGTGGGGGGCTACACCTTC. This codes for CASSQGVGGYTF.

CDR3 sequence (DNA): TGTGCCTGGAGTGTAAAACTAGCGGGGTACAATGAGCAGTTCTTC. Its protein is CAWSVKLAGYNEQFF. J is TRBJ2-1 and V is TRBV30; 10 positions match TRBD2. The trim removed 0 bases at V and 4 bases at J, leaving 3 bases unmatched. This CDR3 is built from 15 residues. CDR1 is GTSNPN and CDR2 is SVGIG in the germline V gene (reference sequence).

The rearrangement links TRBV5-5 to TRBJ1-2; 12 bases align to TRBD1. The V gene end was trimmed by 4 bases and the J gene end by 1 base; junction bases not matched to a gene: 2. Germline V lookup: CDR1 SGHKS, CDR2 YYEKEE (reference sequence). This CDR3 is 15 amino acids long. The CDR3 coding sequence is TGTGCCAGCAGCCGGGACAGGGGGCTTAACTATGGCTACACCTTC. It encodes CASSRDRGLNYGYTF. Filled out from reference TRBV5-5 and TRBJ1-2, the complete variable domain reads DAGVTQSPTHLIKTRGQQVTLRCSPISGHKSVSWYQQVLGQGPQFIFQYYEKEERGRGNFPDRFSARQFPNYSSELNVNALLLGDSALYLCASSRDRGLNYGYTFGSGTRLTVV.

The CDR3 DNA reads TGCGCCAGCAGCTTATTTCAGGGGATTTTGGGCACTGAAGCTTTCTTT. Translated, it gives CASSLFQGILGTEAFF. This chain connects TRBV5-1 to TRBJ1-1, with D perhaps matching TRBD1 (6 bases). The CDR3 length is 16 residues. Deletions cut 2 bases from V and 4 bases from J, with 18 bases between. The germline gives CDR1 SGHRS, CDR2 YFSETQ. The whole variable domain, filled in from reference TRBV5-1 and TRBJ1-1, reads KAGVTQTPRYLIKTRGQQVTLSCSPISGHRSVSWYQQTPGQGLQFLFEYFSETQRNKGNFPGRFSGRQFSNSRSEMNVSTLELGDSALYLCASSLFQGILGTEAFFGQGTRLTVV.

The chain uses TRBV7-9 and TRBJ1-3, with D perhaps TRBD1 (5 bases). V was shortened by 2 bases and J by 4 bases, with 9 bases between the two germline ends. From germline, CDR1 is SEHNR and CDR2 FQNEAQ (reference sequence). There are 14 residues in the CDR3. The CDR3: CASSLTGEGNTIYF. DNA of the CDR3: TGTGCCAGCAGCTTAACGGGGGAAGGAAACACCATATATTTT.

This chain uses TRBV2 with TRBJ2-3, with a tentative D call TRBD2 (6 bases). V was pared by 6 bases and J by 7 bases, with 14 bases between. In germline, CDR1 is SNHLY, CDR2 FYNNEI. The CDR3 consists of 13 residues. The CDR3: CASSGLGRNTQYF. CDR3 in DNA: TGTGCCAGCAGCGGGCTGGGGAGGAATACGCAGTATTTT. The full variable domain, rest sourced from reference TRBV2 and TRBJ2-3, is EPEVTQTPSHQVTQMGQEVILRCVPISNHLYFYWYRQILGQKVEFLVSFYNNEISEKSEIFDDQFSVERPDGSNFTLKIRSTKLEDSAMYFCASSGLGRNTQYFGPGTRLTVL.

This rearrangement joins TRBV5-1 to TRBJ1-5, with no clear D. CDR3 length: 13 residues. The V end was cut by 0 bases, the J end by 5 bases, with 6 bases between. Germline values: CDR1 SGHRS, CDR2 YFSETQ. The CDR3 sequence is CASSLDGYQPQHF. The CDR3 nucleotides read TGCGCCAGCAGCTTGGACGGGTATCAGCCCCAGCATTTT. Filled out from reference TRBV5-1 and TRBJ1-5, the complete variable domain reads KAGVTQTPRYLIKTRGQQVTLSCSPISGHRSVSWYQQTPGQGLQFLFEYFSETQRNKGNFPGRFSGRQFSNSRSEMNVSTLELGDSALYLCASSLDGYQPQHFGDGTRLSIL.

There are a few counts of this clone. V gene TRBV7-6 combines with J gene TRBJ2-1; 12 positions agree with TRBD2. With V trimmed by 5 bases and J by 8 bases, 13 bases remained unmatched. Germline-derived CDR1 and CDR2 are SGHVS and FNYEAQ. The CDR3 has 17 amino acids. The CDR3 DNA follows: TGTGCCAGCAGCCTCTCACGACTAGCGGGAGAAGGCTATGAGCAGTTCTTC. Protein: CASSLSRLAGEGYEQFF.